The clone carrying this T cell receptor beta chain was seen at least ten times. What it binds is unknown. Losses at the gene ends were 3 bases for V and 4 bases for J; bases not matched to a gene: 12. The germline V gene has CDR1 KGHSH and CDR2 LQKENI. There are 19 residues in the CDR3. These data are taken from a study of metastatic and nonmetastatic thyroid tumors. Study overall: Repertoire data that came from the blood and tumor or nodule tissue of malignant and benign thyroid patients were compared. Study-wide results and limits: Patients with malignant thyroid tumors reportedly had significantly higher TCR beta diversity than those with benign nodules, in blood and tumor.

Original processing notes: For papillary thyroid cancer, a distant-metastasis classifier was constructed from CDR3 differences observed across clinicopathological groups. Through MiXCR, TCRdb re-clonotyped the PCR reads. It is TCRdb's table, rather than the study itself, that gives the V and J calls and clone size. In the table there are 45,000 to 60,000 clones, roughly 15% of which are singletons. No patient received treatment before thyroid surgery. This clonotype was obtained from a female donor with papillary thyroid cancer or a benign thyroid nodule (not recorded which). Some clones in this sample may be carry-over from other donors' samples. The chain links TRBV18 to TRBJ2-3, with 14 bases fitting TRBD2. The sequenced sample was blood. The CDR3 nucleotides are TGTGCCAGCTCACCTCCGGGACTAGCGGGAGTGAGACGGTCAGATACGCAGTATTTT. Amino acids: CASSPPGLAGVRRSDTQYF.